One and the same sample provided the 31 T cell receptor beta chains below, sequenced in a study of shared clonotypes between healthy human individuals. The table came from immunoSEQ multiplex PCR; TCRdb's copy has only in-frame clones and leaves some out. The sample shows fewer than 2.5 million clones, approximately 93% of them seen only once. The sample was naive CD4+ T cells from PBMCs. The subset denotes: CD45RA+ positively selected. The origin of the receptors is a man aged 18 to 35 in good health. Some clones in this sample may be carry-over from other donors' samples.

The V call is TRBV18, the J call TRBJ2-3; TRBD1 matches 7 bases. This CDR3 has 16 amino acids. J was trimmed by 4 bases and V by 2 bases; bases with no gene match: 9. From germline, CDR1 is KGHSH and CDR2 LQKENI. This CDR3 reads CASSPGRGFGADTQYF. The DNA of the CDR3 is TGTGCCAGCTCACCAGGCAGGGGGTTTGGAGCAGATACGCAGTATTTT.

The chain links TRBV4-3 to TRBJ1-3, with 8 bases aligning to TRBD1. Germline CDR1 and CDR2: LGHNA and YSLEER. This CDR3 region has 16 residues. With 2 bases clipped from V and 4 bases from J, the junction kept 7 bases outside the gene matches. The CDR3 DNA sequence: TGCGCCAGCAGCCAAACGCTGACAGGGGTCGGAAACACCATATATTTT. Translated, it gives CASSQTLTGVGNTIYF.

This chain connects TRBV18 to TRBJ2-3, with 8 bases that match TRBD1. The CDR3 extends over 16 amino acids. Trimming took 3 bases from V and 0 from J; bases not matched to a gene: 5. The germline CDR1 and CDR2 sequences are KGHSH and LQKENI. In DNA form, the CDR3 reads TGTGCCAGCTCACCCGGGACAGGCGGCAGCACAGATACGCAGTATTTT. It codes for CASSPGTGGSTDTQYF.

CDR3 in DNA: TGTGCCAGCAGCCCCAGACTAGCGGGGACCTACGAGCAGTACTTC. This codes for CASSPRLAGTYEQYF. This chain links TRBV9 with TRBJ2-5; 11 bases line up with TRBD2. The assigned J gene may be wrong: the sequence end matches TRBJ2-7 better. This CDR3 has 15 amino acids. Germline loops: CDR1 SGDLS, CDR2 YYNGEE.

This clone was detected only once. The chain is built from TRBV7-8 and TRBJ1-2; tentative D call: TRBD1 (5 bases). CDR3 size: 15 residues. V dropped 5 bases and J dropped 7 bases, with 20 bases sitting between them. CDR1 SGHVS and CDR2 FQNEAQ come from the germline V gene. In DNA, the CDR3 is TGTGCCAGCAGCCTAGGGGACTTGCTTCTGGGTGGCTACACCTTC. Its protein is CASSLGDLLLGGYTF. Full variable domain (rest looked up from reference TRBV7-8 and TRBJ1-2): GAGVSQSPRYKVAKRGQDVALRCDPISGHVSLFWYQQALGQGPEFLTYFQNEAQLDKSGLPSDRFFAERPEGSVSTLKIQRTQQEDSAVYLCASSLGDLLLGGYTFGSGTRLTVV.

This chain connects TRBV28 to TRBJ1-5; D gene ambiguous. The CDR3 extends over 16 amino acids. Per germline, CDR1 MDHEN and CDR2 SYDVKM. V lost 3 bases to trimming and J lost 3 bases, with 15 bases between them. DNA of the CDR3: TGTGCCAGCAGTTTGCGGAGGGCCTCCAACAATCAGCCCCAGCATTTT. It specifies CASSLRRASNNQPQHF.

To note about this clone: Other nucleotide sequences in the sample specify the same CDR3. V usage is TRBV7-2 and J usage is TRBJ2-3, with D perhaps TRBD2 (6 bases). CDR1 and CDR2 from the germline V gene are SGHTA and FQGNSA. V lost 3 bases and J 6 bases, leaving 7 bases between the germline ends. The CDR3 covers 12 residues. CDR3 nucleotides: TGTGCCAGCAGCTTGACTAGGGATACGCAGTATTTT. Protein sequence: CASSLTRDTQYF.

This chain uses TRBV29-1 with TRBJ1-3; D unresolved. CDR1 and CDR2 (germline): SQVTM, ANQGSEA. The CDR3 covers 11 residues. Trimming stripped 4 bases from V and 6 bases from J, with 7 bases between. The CDR3 region is CSVGSANTIYF. Here the CDR3 DNA reads TGCAGCGTTGGTTCAGCAAACACCATATATTTT. The full variable domain, completed using reference TRBV29-1 and TRBJ1-3, is SAVISQKPSRDICQRGTSLTIQCQVDSQVTMMFWYRQQPGQSLTLIATANQGSEATYESGFVIDKFPISRPNLTFSTLTVSNMSPEDSSIYLCSVGSANTIYFGEGSWLTVV.

The chain couples TRBV18 to TRBJ1-5; D might be TRBD1 (6 bases). V was trimmed by 8 bases and J by 7 bases, leaving 18 bases between them. Germline V gene data show CDR1 as KGHSH and CDR2 as LQKENI. The CDR3 spans 14 residues. The chain's CDR3 is CASSAGAREQPQHF. CDR3 nucleotides: TGTGCCAGCAGCGCAGGGGCCAGGGAGCAGCCCCAGCATTTT.

As regards this clone: The same CDR3 can be traced to other DNA sequences in this sample. This sequence joins TRBV13 and TRBJ2-3; TRBD2 matches at 10 bases. Germline trimming cut 4 bases from V and 0 bases from J; bases unmatched to any gene: 4. The CDR3 is 16 amino acids. CDR1 PRHDT and CDR2 FYEKMQ come from the germline V gene (reference sequence). CDR3: CASSSRTSGSTDTQYF. The CDR3, as DNA: TGTGCCAGCAGCTCTCGGACTAGCGGAAGCACAGATACGCAGTATTTT.

This clone was recorded only once. CDR3 nucleotide sequence: TGTGCCAGCAGCGCCTCCGGGACCGCAGATACGCAGTATTTT. Encoded protein: CASSASGTADTQYF. The V and J genes are TRBV7-3 and TRBJ2-3; D may be TRBD1 or TRBD2 (5 bases each). This CDR3 region has 14 residues. Per germline, CDR1 SGHTA and CDR2 FQGTGA. V lost 5 bases, J lost 4 bases, and 13 bases lay in between.

The V and J genes are TRBV5-1 and TRBJ2-3; 14 bases align to TRBD2. Trimming took 4 bases from V and 5 from J; bases not matched to a gene: 9. CDR1 is SGHRS and CDR2 is YFSETQ in the germline V gene. The CDR3 is 17 amino acids. The chain's CDR3 is CASSPGTSGSSKDTQYF. The CDR3 DNA reads TGCGCCAGCAGCCCCGGGACTAGCGGGAGTTCTAAAGATACGCAGTATTTT.

A note on this clone: At one end, the junction sequence differs from germline, possibly due to a read error. This sample also contains other DNA sequences that code for the same CDR3. The genes are TRBV13 and TRBJ2-5, with D perhaps TRBD1 (5 bases). The CDR3 has 14 amino acids. In germline, CDR1 is PRHDT, CDR2 FYEKMQ (reference sequence). The CDR3: CASSLGAVQETQYF. The CDR3 DNA is TGTGCCAGCAGCCTAGGGGCAGTCCAAGAGACCCAGTACTTC.

The V call is TRBV12-5, the J call TRBJ2-1; 11 bases agree with TRBD2. With 5 bases clipped from V and 7 bases from J, the junction kept 10 bases outside the gene matches. Per germline, CDR1 LGHNT and CDR2 FRNRAP. CDR3 size: 16 residues. CDR3 in amino acids: CASGGLAGGPINEQFF. CDR3 in DNA: TGTGCTAGTGGTGGGTTAGCGGGAGGGCCAATAAATGAGCAGTTCTTC.

This clone was recorded once. The genes are TRBV30 and TRBJ1-4; D call uncertain. The CDR3 spans 14 residues. Germline lookup yields CDR1 GTSNPN and CDR2 SVGIG (reference sequence). Trimming cost V 4 bases and J 3 bases, with 12 bases left between them. DNA of the CDR3: TGTGCCTGGATAGACGTGGGAGCTAATGAAAAACTGTTTTTT. Translating it yields CAWIDVGANEKLFF.

The chain is built from TRBV5-6 and TRBJ1-1; a possible D gene is TRBD1 (5 bases). Deletions cut 2 bases from V and 0 bases from J, with 14 bases between. Looked up from germline, CDR1 is SGHDT and CDR2 is YYEEEE. There are 16 residues in the CDR3. CDR3 sequence: CASSFWGFALNTEAFF. Written as DNA, the CDR3 is TGTGCCAGCAGCTTTTGGGGCTTTGCATTGAACACTGAAGCTTTCTTT.

The genes are TRBV5-6 and TRBJ2-1, with 13 bases lining up with TRBD2. V was pared by 0 bases and J by 10 bases, with 7 bases of the junction left unmatched. The germline V gene encodes CDR1 SGHDT and CDR2 YYEEEE. The CDR3 runs to 16 residues. The CDR3, as DNA: TGTGCCAGCAGCTTGGAACTAGCGGGAGGGGTAGGGGAGCAGTTCTTC. This codes for CASSLELAGGVGEQFF.

V and J are TRBV6-1 and TRBJ1-5, with D unclear. Deletions cut 2 bases from V and 6 bases from J, with 11 bases between. The CDR3 totals 14 residues. Per germline, CDR1 MNHNS and CDR2 SASEGT. The CDR3: CASSESWGGQPQHF. The CDR3 bases are TGTGCCAGCAGTGAATCTTGGGGAGGTCAGCCCCAGCATTTT.

The rearrangement links TRBV4-2 to TRBJ2-1, with 7 bases aligning to TRBD2. CDR1 and CDR2 from the germline V gene are LGHNA and YNFKEQ. The CDR3 covers 16 residues. V dropped 2 bases and J dropped 4; count of bases not matched to a gene: 8. The CDR3 DNA follows: TGTGCCAGCAGCCAACTTGGGAGGGTTCAATACAATGAGCAGTTCTTC. This codes for CASSQLGRVQYNEQFF.

V is TRBV5-4 and J is TRBJ2-7, with D tentatively TRBD2 (6 bases). The CDR3 sequence is 13 residues long. From germline, CDR1 is SGHNT and CDR2 YYREEE (reference sequence). Trimming stripped 6 bases from V and 0 bases from J, with 10 bases between. The CDR3 sequence is CASIRDFSYEQYF. CDR3 DNA: TGTGCCAGCATCCGGGACTTCTCCTACGAGCAGTACTTC.

The chain uses TRBV5-4 and TRBJ2-7, with D possibly being TRBD1 (6 bases). The V end lost 6 bases, the J end lost 2 bases, and 15 bases lay between the germline ends. This CDR3 has 14 residues. CDR1 and CDR2 from the germline V gene are SGHNT and YYREEE (reference sequence). CDR3 in DNA: TGTGCCAGCACAGATCCGGGGACAACCTACGAGCAGTACTTC. Encoded protein: CASTDPGTTYEQYF. Full variable domain (rest looked up from reference TRBV5-4 and TRBJ2-7): ETGVTQSPTHLIKTRGQQVTLRCSSQSGHNTVSWYQQALGQGPQFIFQYYREEENGRGNFPPRFSGLQFPNYSSELNVNALELDDSALYLCASTDPGTTYEQYFGPGTRLTVT.

This rearrangement joins TRBV5-6 to TRBJ2-3; D is ambiguous. The CDR3 is made up of 13 amino acids. Trimming shortened V by 1 base and J by 2 bases, and 5 bases separated the two germline ends. Germline V gives CDR1 SGHDT, CDR2 YYEEEE. The CDR3 sequence: CASSLSVTDTQYF. CDR3 in DNA: TGTGCCAGCAGCTTGTCCGTCACAGATACGCAGTATTTT.

The V call is TRBV15, the J call TRBJ1-3; D not certain. Germline V gene data show CDR1 as LNHNV and CDR2 as YYDKDF (reference sequence). V was cut by 5 bases and J by 1 base, with 27 bases left in between. The CDR3 length is 20 residues. DNA of the CDR3: TGTGCCACCAGCTACTCGCAGGTTCCACCCTTTCTACAATCTGGAAACACCATATATTTT. Its translation is CATSYSQVPPFLQSGNTIYF.

The V call is TRBV11-2, the J call TRBJ2-1; D tentatively fits TRBD1 or TRBD2 (5 bases each). Germline CDR1 and CDR2: SGHAT and FQNNGV. V was cut by 1 base and J by 9 bases, with 16 bases left in between. CDR3 length equals 15 residues. The CDR3 DNA follows: TGTGCCAGCAGCTTAGTGCAGAGGGGAAGGGGTGAGCAGTTCTTC. Its protein product is CASSLVQRGRGEQFF.

This chain uses TRBV28 with TRBJ2-1; D perhaps matches TRBD1 (5 bases). The germline gives CDR1 MDHEN, CDR2 SYDVKM. The length of the CDR3 is 16 residues. V was cut by 7 bases and J by 0 bases, with 16 bases left in between. The CDR3 DNA sequence: TGTGCCAGCACTGGCGCCAGGGCCGGCTCCTACAATGAGCAGTTCTTC. As protein: CASTGARAGSYNEQFF.

V usage is TRBV5-4 and J usage is TRBJ1-2, with no clear D. CDR1 and CDR2 from the germline V gene are SGHNT and YYREEE (reference sequence). Deletions cut 0 bases from V and 6 bases from J, with 15 bases between. This CDR3 has 15 residues. The CDR3 reads CASSLGPTSENGYTF. The CDR3 DNA is TGTGCCAGCAGCTTGGGGCCGACGTCCGAAAATGGCTACACCTTC.

The chain joins TRBV28 to TRBJ1-2; possible D gene TRBD1, 5 bases. From germline, CDR1 is MDHEN and CDR2 SYDVKM. The CDR3 consists of 12 residues. V dropped 2 bases and J dropped 12 bases, with 13 bases sitting between them. The CDR3 nucleotides are TGTGCCAGCAGTTTAGCAGGGAATTACCACACCTTC. Amino acid sequence: CASSLAGNYHTF.

V usage is TRBV5-1 and J usage is TRBJ1-1; no reliable D call. Trimming took 7 bases from V and 3 from J, leaving 13 bases between them. The CDR3 is 13 residues long. Germline CDR1 reads SGHRS; CDR2 reads YFSETQ. CDR3 protein: CASRIGMDTEAFF. In DNA, the CDR3 is TGCGCCAGCCGAATAGGGATGGACACTGAAGCTTTCTTT. The full variable domain, its missing parts supplied by reference TRBV5-1 and TRBJ1-1, is KAGVTQTPRYLIKTRGQQVTLSCSPISGHRSVSWYQQTPGQGLQFLFEYFSETQRNKGNFPGRFSGRQFSNSRSEMNVSTLELGDSALYLCASRIGMDTEAFFGQGTRLTVV.

The sample holds one count of this clone. Within the sample, other DNA sequences also encode this same CDR3. The V call is TRBV5-4, the J call TRBJ2-3; D may match TRBD1 or TRBD2 (5 bases each). Germline V CDR1 and CDR2: SGHNT, YYREEE (reference sequence). The CDR3 is 13 amino acids. V was clipped by 5 bases and J by 0 bases, with 7 bases between them. The CDR3 reads CASSRDSTDTQYF. CDR3 DNA sequence: TGTGCCAGCAGTAGGGACAGCACAGATACGCAGTATTTT.

V usage is TRBV10-3 and J usage is TRBJ1-2; D uncertain. CDR1 is ENHRY, CDR2 SYGVKD, per germline. V was pared by 5 bases and J by 4 bases, with 17 bases between. The length of the CDR3 is 15 residues. CDR3 sequence (DNA): TGTGCCATCAGTTCAACGATGGCAGGATTCTATGGCTACACCTTC. Translation gives CAISSTMAGFYGYTF.

The V gene is TRBV6-1, the J gene TRBJ2-1; a possible D gene is TRBD2 (6 bases). V was trimmed by 3 bases and J by 10 bases, leaving 10 bases between them. The germline CDR1 and CDR2 sequences are MNHNS and SASEGT. CDR3 length: 12 residues. The CDR3, as DNA: TGTGCCAGCAGTGATGGTCTAGCGGAGCAGTTCTTC. As protein: CASSDGLAEQFF.